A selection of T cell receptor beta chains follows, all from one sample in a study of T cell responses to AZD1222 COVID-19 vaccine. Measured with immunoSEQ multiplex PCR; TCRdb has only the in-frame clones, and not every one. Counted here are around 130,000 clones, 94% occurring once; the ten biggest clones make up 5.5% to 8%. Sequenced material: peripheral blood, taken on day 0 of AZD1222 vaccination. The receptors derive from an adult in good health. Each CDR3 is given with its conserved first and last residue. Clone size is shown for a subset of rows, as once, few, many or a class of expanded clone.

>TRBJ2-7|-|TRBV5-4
CASSNPGLAGEQYF
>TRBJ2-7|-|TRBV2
CASSDRQGNSGSSYEQYF
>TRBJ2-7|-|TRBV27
CASSLSGTGLYEQYF
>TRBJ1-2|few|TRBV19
CASSTTDRGPYGYTF
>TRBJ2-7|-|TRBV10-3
CAISDPGSYSYEQYF
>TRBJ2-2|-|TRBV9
CASSVAGGSGTGELFF
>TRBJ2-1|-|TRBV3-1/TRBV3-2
CASSQLNEQFF
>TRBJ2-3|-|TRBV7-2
CASSLKGPSTDTQYF
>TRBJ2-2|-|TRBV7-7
CASSLQGVGTGELFF
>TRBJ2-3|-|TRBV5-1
CASSSNWDTQYF
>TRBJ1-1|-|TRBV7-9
CASSFPRGLKIGSTEAFF
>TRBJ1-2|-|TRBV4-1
CASSQGPQDYGYTF
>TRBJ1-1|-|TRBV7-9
CASSPRTVMNTEAFF
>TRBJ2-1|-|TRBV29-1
CSVEAPPTSGIYNEQFF
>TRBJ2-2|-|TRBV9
CASSVQGGNTGELFF
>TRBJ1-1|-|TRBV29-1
CSARHAMNTEAFF
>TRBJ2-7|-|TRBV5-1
CASTPEPGRAYEQYF
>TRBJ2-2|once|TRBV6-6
CASSYSRGGSTGELFF
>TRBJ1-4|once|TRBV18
CASSHGQPTSEKLFF
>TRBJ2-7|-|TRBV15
CATSSLYGQGVYEQYF
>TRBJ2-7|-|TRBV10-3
CAIPGGVSARGVSSYEQYF
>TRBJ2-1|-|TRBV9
CASSVDPSDVYNEQFF
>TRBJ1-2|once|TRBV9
CASSPTGVPPGYTF
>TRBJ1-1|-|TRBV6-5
CASTLGGNTEAFF
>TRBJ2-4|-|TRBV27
CASSITYGGGAKNIQYF
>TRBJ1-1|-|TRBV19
CASSSMTGGNTEAFF
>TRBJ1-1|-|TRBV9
CASSVGLQGGPNTEAFF
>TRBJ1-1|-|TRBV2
CASSLSRNTEAFF
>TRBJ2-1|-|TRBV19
CASSRTSGTSGSYNEQFF
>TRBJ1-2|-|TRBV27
CASRNGYNYGYTF
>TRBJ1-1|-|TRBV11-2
CASRWTGHKNTEAFF
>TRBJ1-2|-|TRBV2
CASSGQGAWFRTF
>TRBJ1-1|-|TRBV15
CATSRPSSRWRDKNTEAFF